This TCR beta chain is from a study of T cell changes during pregnancy in multiple sclerosis. V dropped 8 bases and J dropped 1 base, with 11 bases sitting between them. The V gene's germline CDR1 is WSHSY and CDR2 SAAADI. The CDR3 is 13 amino acids. Using immunoSEQ multiplex PCR, the repertoire was profiled, and TCRdb retains in-frame clones only, with some absent. This table has 50,000 to 70,000 clones, 80% to 95% appearing once. The sample was peripheral blood, taken in the second trimester of pregnancy. This TCR came from a female donor with multiple sclerosis, enrolled in a pregnancy study. The chain uses TRBV10-2 and TRBJ1-1, with D unclear. CDR3 sequence: CASPRPGNTEAFF. The CDR3 bases are TGCGCCAGCCCCCGACCGGGGAACACTGAAGCTTTCTTT.